One sample yielded the 29 T cell receptor beta chains listed below, sequenced in a study of T cells in Graves' hyperthyroidism and ophthalmopathy. TCR beta CDR3 sequences were amplified from RNA transcripts. HTBI primers drove first-round RT-PCR of the TCR CDR3. TCRdb reprocessed the multiplex PCR reads via MiXCR and lists one record per CDR3 protein. The sample records more than 35,000 distinct CDR3 sequences, about 52% being singletons. Source material: peripheral blood or thyroid tissue (not recorded which). The receptors were gathered from a woman aged 50 to 60 with Graves' hyperthyroidism.

This clonotype is a singleton in its sample. The CDR3 does not end in the conserved phenylalanine or tryptophan, so this is likely a read error. The limits of the CDR3 on the DNA are not certain, so only TCRdb's listed CDR3 is given. The gene calls are TRBV20-1 and TRBJ2-5. The CDR3 is 8 residues long, counting both termini. The germline CDR1 and CDR2 sequences are DFQATT and SNEGSKA (reference sequence). The CDR3 spells CSARDPDV.

This clonotype was detected ten times or more. The rearrangement joins TRBV5-8 to TRBJ1-5; 9 bases are shared with TRBD1. Per germline, CDR1 SGHTS and CDR2 YDEGEE. V dropped 5 bases and J dropped 5; count of bases not matched to a gene: 14. The CDR3 runs 17 residues. CDR3 loop: CASSYYRGRVVDQPQHF. The CDR3 DNA reads as TGTGCCAGCAGTTACTACAGGGGGCGCGTAGTCGATCAGCCCCAGCATTTT.

The genes are TRBV29-1 and TRBJ1-2; 8 nucleotides agree with TRBD1. Germline lookup yields CDR1 SQVTM and CDR2 ANQGSEA. Germline trimming cut 8 bases from V and 2 bases from J; bases unmatched to any gene: 4. This CDR3 has 12 residues. The CDR3, as DNA: TGCAGCCAGGGGGCGACAAACTATGGCTACACCTTC. Translating it yields CSQGATNYGYTF.

J is TRBJ1-6 and V is TRBV12-3 or TRBV12-4; D not resolved. The CDR3 runs to 12 residues. V was pared by 6 bases and J by 13 bases, with 13 bases between. The CDR3 coding sequence is TGTGCCAGCAGCTTACGGACTGGGCCCCTCCACTTT. Translation: CASSLRTGPLHF.

The chain employs TRBV7-8 and TRBJ2-7, with 7 bases lining up with TRBD1. Per the germline V gene, CDR1 is SGHVS and CDR2 is FQNEAQ. The CDR3 runs 14 residues. V gave up 6 bases and J gave up 3 bases; unmatched junction bases: 8. This chain's CDR3 is CASSATRQGYEQYF. The DNA for the CDR3 is TGTGCCAGCAGTGCTACTAGACAGGGCTACGAGCAGTACTTC. The full variable domain, in which reference TRBV7-8 and TRBJ2-7 provide the parts outside the CDR3, is GAGVSQSPRYKVAKRGQDVALRCDPISGHVSLFWYQQALGQGPEFLTYFQNEAQLDKSGLPSDRFFAERPEGSVSTLKIQRTQQEDSAVYLCASSATRQGYEQYFGPGTRLTVT.

The chain uses TRBV10-3 and TRBJ2-7, with TRBD2 as a possible D gene (5 bases). V lost 2 bases, J lost 5 bases, and 16 bases lay in between. This CDR3 has 15 residues. Germline CDR1 and CDR2: ENHRY and SYGVKD. The CDR3 DNA is TGTGCCATCAGTGAGCCCGCGACGGGGAGTAACGAGCAGTACTTC. As protein: CAISEPATGSNEQYF.

This clonotype was seen repeatedly, ten times or more. CDR3 sequence (DNA): TGTGCCAGCAGCCATGCCTTGGGGGAGGCCACCGGGGAGCTGTTTTTT. This sequence encodes CASSHALGEATGELFF. The V and J genes are TRBV3-1 and TRBJ2-2; tentative D call: TRBD2 (6 bases). Germline V lookup: CDR1 LGHDT, CDR2 YNNKEL (reference sequence). This CDR3 spans 16 amino acids. Trimming cost V 3 bases and J 4 bases, with 15 bases left between them.

A few counts support this clonotype. The CDR3 is CAISQGTGDGNIQYF. CDR3 in DNA: TGTGCCATCAGTCAAGGGACAGGGGACGGAAACATTCAGTACTTC. The chain joins TRBV10-3 to TRBJ2-4; 10 nucleotides agree with TRBD1. Looked up from germline, CDR1 is ENHRY and CDR2 is SYGVKD. J gave up 6 bases and V 5 bases, and 7 bases lay outside the gene matches. There are 15 residues in the CDR3.

This clonotype was observed many times. The rearrangement uses TRBV5-4 and TRBJ2-2; tentatively, D is TRBD2 (6 bases). The germline CDR1 and CDR2 sequences are SGHNT and YYREEE (reference sequence). CDR3 size: 15 residues. Trimming took off 4 bases at V and 6 bases at J, with 16 bases between the two ends. The chain's CDR3 is CASSGGELGAGELFF. CDR3 nucleotide sequence: TGTGCCAGCAGCGGAGGGGAACTAGGCGCCGGGGAGCTGTTTTTT.

The V call is TRBV7-2, the J call TRBJ2-7; 9 bases are shared with TRBD1. V was clipped by 3 bases and J by 4 bases; unmatched bases: 1. This CDR3 contains 13 residues. Per germline, CDR1 SGHTA and CDR2 FQGNSA. Here the CDR3 DNA reads TGTGCCAGCAGCTTGACAGGGGGTTACGAGCAGTACTTC. Protein: CASSLTGGYEQYF. The full variable domain, with the rest looked up from reference TRBV7-2 and TRBJ2-7, is GAGVSQSPSNKVTEKGKDVELRCDPISGHTALYWYRQSLGQGLEFLIYFQGNSAPDKSGLPSDRFSAERTGGSVSTLTIQRTQQEDSAVYLCASSLTGGYEQYFGPGTRLTVT.

Ten or more counts support this clonotype. The gene calls are TRBV7-8 and TRBJ1-2; the D gene is possibly TRBD1 (5 bases). The V gene lost 1 base and the J gene lost 4 bases, with 7 bases spanning the gap. Germline V gene data show CDR1 as SGHVS and CDR2 as FQNEAQ. There are 13 residues in the CDR3. The CDR3: CASSLGGGYGYTF. CDR3 nucleotides: TGTGCCAGCAGCTTAGGGGGCGGCTATGGCTACACCTTC.

The V call is TRBV9, the J call TRBJ1-2; TRBD1 matches at 8 bases. J lost 8 bases, V lost 5 bases, and 5 bases had no gene match. From germline, CDR1 is SGDLS and CDR2 YYNGEE. CDR3 length: 12 amino acids. CDR3 coding DNA: TGTGCCAGCAGAGTACAGGGGGAGGGCTACACCTTC. This codes for CASRVQGEGYTF.

This clonotype was seen ten or more times. This chain uses TRBV7-8 with TRBJ2-2, with D tentatively TRBD1 (7 bases). The length of the CDR3 is 17 residues. The germline V gene has CDR1 SGHVS and CDR2 FQNEAQ. V lost 2 bases, J lost 5 bases, and 18 bases lay in between. CDR3 DNA sequence: TGTGCCAGCAGCTTACCCCTGGCGGGACAGCCTACCGGGGAGCTGTTTTTT. Translating gives CASSLPLAGQPTGELFF.

As to this clonotype: Sequence at one end of the junction differs from germline and may be a read error. The gene calls are TRBV7-2 and TRBJ2-2; perhaps TRBD2 as D (5 bases). CDR3 size: 15 residues. CDR1 is SGHTA, CDR2 FQGNSA, per germline. The DNA for the CDR3 is TGTGCCAGCAGCTTGAAACTTCTAAACACCGGGGAGCTGTCTTTT. It specifies CASSLKLLNTGELSF.

This clonotype was recorded at least ten times. The CDR3 region is CASSESTGINSPLHF. The CDR3 region has the DNA TGCGCCAGCAGTGAGTCGACAGGAATCAACTCACCCCTCCACTTT. This chain uses TRBV10-1 with TRBJ1-6; D might be TRBD1 (6 bases). The CDR3 sequence is 15 residues long. Germline V CDR1 and CDR2: WNHNN, SYGVQD (reference sequence). The ends were cut back, 0 bases at V and 10 bases at J, with 13 bases in the middle.

In its sample, this clonotype was seen many times. The rearrangement links TRBV29-1 to TRBJ2-2; D might be TRBD1 or TRBD2, each matching 7 bases. CDR3 length equals 15 residues. CDR1 is SQVTM and CDR2 is ANQGSEA in the germline V gene. Trimming stripped 1 base from V and 7 bases from J, with 16 bases between. CDR3 amino acids: CSVEVSGGRVGELFF. CDR3 bases: TGCAGCGTTGAAGTATCAGGGGGGAGGGTCGGGGAGCTGTTTTTT.

A remark on this clonotype: Lacking the conserved final phenylalanine or tryptophan, this CDR3 likely reflects a read error. Because the CDR3's place on the DNA is in doubt, the DNA is left out and the CDR3 is given as listed by TCRdb. The CDR3 here is CASSYPGN. V is TRBV6-2 or TRBV6-3 and J is TRBJ2-5; the listed D gene, TRBD1, was not tested against the DNA. Termini included, the CDR3 measures 8 amino acids. The germline CDR1 and CDR2 sequences are MNHEY and SVGEGT.

The J gene is TRBJ1-2, the V gene TRBV29-1; 8 bases fit TRBD1. This CDR3 region has 13 residues. V shed 8 bases, J shed 2 bases, and the junction held 7 bases outside the gene matches. CDR1 is SQVTM and CDR2 is ANQGSEA in the germline V gene. The CDR3 DNA reads TGCAGCAGTCCATGGACAGGGAACTATGGCTACACCTTC. Translation: CSSPWTGNYGYTF.

The sample holds a few counts of this clonotype. The chain combines TRBV2 with TRBJ1-1; no clear D. Trimming removed 6 bases at V and 1 base at J, with 18 bases between. Germline V gene data show CDR1 as SNHLY and CDR2 as FYNNEI. This CDR3 is built from 16 residues. The CDR3 DNA is TGTGCCAGCAGCGGCGGTCTTGGAGGAGGGAACACTGAAGCTTTCTTT. Amino acids: CASSGGLGGGNTEAFF.

This chain uses TRBV6-1 with TRBJ2-5; 9 nucleotides match TRBD1. Looked up from germline, CDR1 is MNHNS and CDR2 is SASEGT. After removal of 8 bases from V and 10 bases from J, the junction contained 2 bases not matched to a gene. The CDR3 spans 10 residues. DNA of the CDR3: TGTGCCAGCGGGGGACAGGGCCAGTACTTC. Translated, it gives CASGGQGQYF.

The J gene is TRBJ1-4, the V gene TRBV2; no reliable D call. The length of the CDR3 is 15 residues. From germline, CDR1 is SNHLY and CDR2 FYNNEI. V was pared by 8 bases and J by 4 bases, with 17 bases between. DNA for the CDR3: TGTGCCAGCGGTAAAGCCAAGGCTCTTAATGAAAAACTGTTTTTT. Its translation: CASGKAKALNEKLFF.

V usage is TRBV10-3 and J usage is TRBJ2-3; 8 nucleotides match TRBD1. V shed 6 bases and J 4 bases; nucleotides not matched to a gene: 15. The CDR3 extends over 17 amino acids. Germline CDR1 ENHRY, CDR2 SYGVKD. The CDR3 spells CAIRAAGGRLDADTQYF. In nucleotides, the CDR3 is TGTGCCATCAGGGCCGCAGGGGGCCGTCTCGACGCAGATACGCAGTATTTT.

V and J are TRBV15 and TRBJ1-2; D possibly corresponds to TRBD1 (6 bases). Trimming stripped 1 base from V and 1 base from J, with 13 bases between. Per the germline V gene, CDR1 is LNHNV and CDR2 is YYDKDF (reference sequence). This CDR3 comprises 16 residues. The CDR3 DNA is TGTGCCACCAGCAGAGTAGGGACACAAAGTAACTATGGCTACACCTTC. This sequence encodes CATSRVGTQSNYGYTF.

This clonotype was detected many times. V gene TRBV5-1 combines with J gene TRBJ2-7; TRBD1 matches at 11 bases. V was pared by 4 bases and J by 3 bases, with 9 bases of the junction left unmatched. This CDR3 region has 16 residues. Germline V gene lookup returns CDR1 SGHRS and CDR2 YFSETQ. The CDR3, as DNA: TGCGCCAGCAGCCTCTATCCCGGGACAGGGGGCTACGAGCAGTACTTC. As protein: CASSLYPGTGGYEQYF.

This clonotype was seen just once. The chain recombines TRBV7-2 with TRBJ2-3, with D perhaps TRBD2 (6 bases). With 8 bases removed from V and 6 bases from J, the gap between germline ends came to 18 bases. Germline V gene sequence: CDR1 SGHTA, CDR2 FQGNSA. The CDR3 runs to 14 residues. CDR3 protein: CASGAGRTPDTQYF. The DNA of the CDR3 is TGTGCCAGCGGCGCGGGGAGAACGCCGGATACGCAGTATTTT. Filled out from reference TRBV7-2 and TRBJ2-3, the complete variable domain reads GAGVSQSPSNKVTEKGKDVELRCDPISGHTALYWYRQSLGQGLEFLIYFQGNSAPDKSGLPSDRFSAERTGGSVSTLTIQRTQQEDSAVYLCASGAGRTPDTQYFGPGTRLTVL.

The chain joins TRBV10-3 to TRBJ2-5; 8 nucleotides align to TRBD1. Germline loops: CDR1 ENHRY, CDR2 SYGVKD. Trimming took 6 bases from V and 5 from J; bases not matched to a gene: 8. The CDR3 contains 14 residues. CDR3 sequence: CAIRAAGGDETQYF. DNA of the CDR3: TGTGCCATCAGGGCCGCAGGGGGCGACGAGACCCAGTACTTC.

This rearrangement joins TRBV7-3 to TRBJ2-7; 11 bases align to TRBD2. The germline gives CDR1 SGHTA, CDR2 FQGTGA. The CDR3 covers 12 residues. Unmatched junction bases numbered 3, after V lost 9 bases and J lost 5 bases. The CDR3 sequence is CASRLAGHEQYF. The DNA of the CDR3 is TGTGCCAGTAGACTAGCGGGACACGAGCAGTACTTC.

As concerns this clonotype: The junction shows a germline mismatch at one end, possibly a read error. The gene calls are TRBV7-7 and TRBJ1-1, with D unclear. The CDR3 length is 13 residues. Germline V lookup: CDR1 SSHAT, CDR2 FNYEAQ (reference sequence). CDR3 coding DNA: TGTGCTAGCAGCCTAGGGATGGGCACTGAAGCTTTCTTT. Protein product: CASSLGMGTEAFF. The entire variable domain, with the rest obtained from reference TRBV7-7 and TRBJ1-1, is as follows: GAGVSQSPRYKVTKRGQDVTLRCDPISSHATLYWYQQALGQGPEFLTYFNYEAQPDKSGLPSDRFSAERPEGSISTLTIQRTEQRDSAMYRCASSLGMGTEAFFGQGTRLTVV.

This clonotype was counted at least ten times. The CDR3: CASSADGKTQYF. In DNA, the CDR3 is TGTGCCAGCAGCGCCGACGGGAAGACCCAGTACTTC. This chain uses TRBV7-9 with TRBJ2-5, with D perhaps TRBD2 (5 bases). The length of the CDR3 is 12 residues. V shed 5 bases and J shed 6 bases, with 10 bases lying between them. Germline lookup yields CDR1 SEHNR and CDR2 FQNEAQ (reference sequence).